This T cell receptor (beta chain) is drawn from a study of cytomegalovirus exposure and HLA in healthy donors. Study-level points and caveats: CMV serostatus was the sole immune exposure information available. Per published reports, the classifier diagnosed cytomegalovirus status with high specificity and sensitivity. Later on, an analysis found that several of the most significant clusters appeared to be linked to common viral pathogens, which included parvovirus B19.

PCR employed 60 Vbeta and 13 Jbeta primers. Sequencing used immunoSEQ multiplex PCR; TCRdb keeps in-frame clones, though not all of them. The sample holds about 67,000 clones, about two thirds seen once. The germline gives CDR1 GTSNPN, CDR2 SVGIG (reference sequence). V lost 3 bases and J lost 5, with 17 bases in between. The CDR3 extends over 15 amino acids. Turning to this clone: Its matching antigen is unknown.

This TCR was recovered from a woman in her twenties or thirties in good health and CMV-seronegative. The sequenced sample consisted of PBMCs. The chain is built from TRBV30 and TRBJ2-1; D is perhaps TRBD1 (6 bases). The DNA for the CDR3 is TGTGCCTGGAGACGGACAGCCGGTACTGACAATGAGCAGTTCTTC. Amino acids: CAWRRTAGTDNEQFF.